This entry features one T cell receptor beta chain sequence. In the authors' methods: Amplification with reference gene primers provided the estimates of nucleated cell counts. Some clones are missing from TCRdb's copy, which holds only in-frame ones; the method was immunoSEQ multiplex PCR. V, J and clone size reflect that table, while D and trimming were determined from the DNA. The sample lists tens of thousands of clones, 65% to 90% occurring once. The entry originates in a study of blood T cell repertoires in COVID-19. Study background: From T cells, B-cell-depleted T cells, or PBMCs came the material, which was cDNA or gDNA.

The CDR3 totals 17 residues. Deletions cut 4 bases from V and 0 bases from J, with 13 bases between. Germline assignment: CDR1 LGHDT and CDR2 YNNKEL (reference sequence). The receptor was isolated from a human donor in a cohort sampled during active COVID-19. Input material: peripheral blood. This chain uses TRBV3-1 (or the pseudogene TRBV3-2) with TRBJ1-6, with D possibly matching TRBD1 (6 bases). CDR3 DNA: TGTGCCAGCAGCCGACCACAGGGCTCCTCCTATAATTCACCCCTCCACTTT. Encoded protein: CASSRPQGSSYNSPLHF.